This T cell receptor (beta chain) was found in a study of cytomegalovirus exposure and HLA in healthy donors. General study points: Cytomegalovirus association was listed for 164 TCR beta chains. Some V segments could not be told apart, so they were left out, TRBV6-2 and TRBV6-3 among them.

The study ran its PCR with 60 Vbeta and 13 Jbeta primers. Assay: immunoSEQ multiplex PCR; the TCRdb copy retains only in-frame clones and omits some. Altogether about 220,000 clones are present, 75% to 90% being singletons, with the ten largest covering roughly 0.66%. V lost 7 bases and J 5 bases, leaving 18 bases between the germline ends. The CDR3 spans 14 residues. Per the germline V gene, CDR1 is MNHEY and CDR2 is SVGAGI. Regarding this clone: Its antigen is currently unknown.

The sample consisted of PBMCs. The chain carries TRBV6-5 and TRBJ2-7, with D perhaps matching TRBD2 (6 bases). The clonotype was recovered from a boy younger than 10 in good health and CMV-seronegative. CDR3 DNA: TGTGCCAGCACCACTGGGCCGGGGGAGGACGAGCAGTACTTC. Protein product: CASTTGPGEDEQYF.